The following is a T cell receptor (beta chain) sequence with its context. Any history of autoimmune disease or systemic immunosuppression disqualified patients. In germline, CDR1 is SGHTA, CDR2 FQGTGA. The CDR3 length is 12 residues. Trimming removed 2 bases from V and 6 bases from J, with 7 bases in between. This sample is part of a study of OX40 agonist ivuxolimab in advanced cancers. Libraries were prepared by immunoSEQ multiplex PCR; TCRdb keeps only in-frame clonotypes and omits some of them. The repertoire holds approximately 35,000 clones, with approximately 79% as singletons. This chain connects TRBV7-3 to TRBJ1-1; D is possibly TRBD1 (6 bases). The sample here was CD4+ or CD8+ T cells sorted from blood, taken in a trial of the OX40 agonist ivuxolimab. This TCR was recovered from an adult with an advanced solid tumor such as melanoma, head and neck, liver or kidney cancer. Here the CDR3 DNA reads TGTGCCAGCAGCTTATACAGGGCTGAAGCTTTCTTT. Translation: CASSLYRAEAFF.